Shown below are 32 T cell receptor beta chains from a single sample sequenced in a study of glioma-infiltrating T cells. Amplification of TCR alpha and beta CDR3 regions from RNA used iRepertoire nested multiplex PCR. From the multiplex PCR reads, TCRdb called clonotypes with MiXCR, one entry per CDR3 protein. The top ten clones hold about 11% of a sample with a few hundred thousand distinct CDR3 sequences, 41% of them seen once. Sequencing was performed on glioma tissue, nonneoplastic brain tissue, or PBMCs (not recorded which). The receptors here all came from a human donor with low-grade glioma or glioblastoma, undergoing nonglioma brain surgery, or in good health (not recorded which).

A remark on this clonotype: This may be a read error, as it is one base from a much larger clone. No conserved phenylalanine or tryptophan is present at the end of the CDR3, so a read error is the likely explanation. The rearrangement uses TRBV27 and TRBJ2-1, with D hard to call. Germline V gene data show CDR1 as MNHEY and CDR2 as SMNVEV (reference sequence). This CDR3 has 15 amino acids. V was clipped by 3 bases and J by 2 bases, with 11 bases between them. The CDR3 region is CASSFSSLPYNEQFL. DNA of the CDR3: TGTGCCAGCAGTTTTTCGTCTTTGCCCTACAATGAGCAGTTCTTA.

The J gene is TRBJ2-1, the V gene TRBV29-1; a weak D match, TRBD1 (6 bases). The length of the CDR3 is 13 residues. Germline loops: CDR1 SQVTM, CDR2 ANQGSEA. V was pared by 8 bases and J by 6 bases, with 17 bases between. The CDR3 protein is CSPNFRDTNEQFF. CDR3 sequence (DNA): TGCAGCCCTAATTTCCGGGACACCAATGAGCAGTTCTTC.

With respect to this clonotype: The CDR3 carries no conserved terminal phenylalanine or tryptophan, so it likely arises from a read error. The chain is built from TRBV20-1 and TRBJ2-5, with 8 bases matching TRBD1. CDR3 length: 13 residues. CDR1 is DFQATT and CDR2 is SNEGSKA in the germline V gene (reference sequence). V shed 6 bases, J shed 4 bases, and the junction held 7 bases outside the gene matches. The CDR3 reads CSAATGAGETQYS. The CDR3 bases are TGCAGTGCCGCGACAGGGGCGGGAGAGACCCAGTACTCC.

In DNA form, the CDR3 reads TGTGCCAGCAGACCCCTGGGGACTCCTAATGAAAAACTGTTTTTT. The encoded protein is CASRPLGTPNEKLFF. The chain has TRBV28 and TRBJ1-4; possibly TRBD1 for D (5 bases). Per germline, CDR1 MDHEN and CDR2 SYDVKM. V dropped 6 bases and J dropped 3 bases, with 14 bases sitting between them. There are 15 residues in the CDR3.

This chain connects TRBV28 to TRBJ1-2; the D is unclear. The germline V gene has CDR1 MDHEN and CDR2 SYDVKM. The CDR3 runs 14 residues. V was shortened by 4 bases and J by 1 base, with 10 bases between the two germline ends. Written as DNA, the CDR3 is TGTGCCAGCAGTTCTCGACGGCTTAACTATGGCTACACCTTC. Encoded protein: CASSSRRLNYGYTF.

This clonotype came up a few times. V is TRBV7-2 and J is TRBJ2-1, with D hard to call. Germline values: CDR1 SGHTA, CDR2 FQGNSA. V lost 7 bases, J lost 5 bases, and 15 bases lay in between. The CDR3 spans 14 residues. CDR3 in amino acids: CASTTPPFHNEQFF. In DNA, the CDR3 is TGTGCCAGCACCACCCCACCGTTCCACAATGAGCAGTTCTTC.

About this clonotype: Lacking the conserved final phenylalanine or tryptophan, this CDR3 likely reflects a read error. The chain has TRBV20-1 and TRBJ2-5; D is undetermined. The CDR3 sequence is 13 residues long. The germline gives CDR1 DFQATT, CDR2 SNEGSKA (reference sequence). Trimming took 3 bases from V and 2 from J, leaving 10 bases between them. This CDR3 is CSARTQTQETQYS. CDR3 nucleotides: TGCAGTGCTAGGACCCAGACGCAAGAGACCCAGTACTCC.

The CDR3 DNA follows: TGTGCCAGCAGAGGACAGGGGTCAGGGGTCACCGGGGAGCTGTTTTTT. This sequence encodes CASRGQGSGVTGELFF. The chain is built from TRBV6-1 and TRBJ2-2; 9 bases align to TRBD1. This CDR3 is 16 amino acids long. Germline lookup yields CDR1 MNHNS and CDR2 SASEGT. Trimming removed 6 bases from V and 4 bases from J; junction bases left unmatched: 9.

This clonotype was seen just once. The genes are TRBV5-1 and TRBJ2-7; D is possibly TRBD1 or TRBD2 (6 bases each). The V gene lost 0 bases and the J gene lost 2 bases, with 12 bases spanning the gap. This CDR3 is 15 amino acids long. The germline V gene encodes CDR1 SGHRS and CDR2 YFSETQ. The CDR3 loop is CASSLDSRGAYEQYF. DNA of the CDR3: TGCGCCAGCAGCTTGGATTCTAGGGGGGCCTACGAGCAGTACTTC.

There are a few counts of this clonotype. The chain's CDR3 is CASSQVLAGYNEQFF. The DNA for the CDR3 is TGTGCCAGCAGCCAAGTACTAGCGGGGTACAATGAGCAGTTCTTC. J is TRBJ2-1 and V is TRBV4-2; 10 bases line up with TRBD2. In germline, CDR1 is LGHNA, CDR2 YNFKEQ. The V segment lost 1 base and the J segment 4 bases; nucleotides outside the gene matches: 1. This CDR3 is 15 amino acids long.

This clonotype was counted between two and nine times. This chain joins TRBV7-9 and TRBJ2-7; perhaps TRBD1 as D (6 bases). Germline CDR1 is SEHNR and CDR2 is FQNEAQ (reference sequence). V was trimmed by 5 bases and J by 3 bases, leaving 11 bases between them. CDR3 length: 13 amino acids. Written as DNA, the CDR3 is TGTGCCAGCAGCCGCCAGACAGGCTACGAGCAGTACTTC. It codes for CASSRQTGYEQYF.

The genes are TRBV28 and TRBJ2-1; 8 nucleotides line up with TRBD1. V lost 8 bases to trimming and J lost 10 bases; unmatched junction nucleotides: 10. This CDR3 region has 13 residues. Germline V gene sequence: CDR1 MDHEN, CDR2 SYDVKM. The DNA for the CDR3 is TGTGCCAGCCTACAGGGGGTATCCTACGAGCAGTTCTTC. Its protein is CASLQGVSYEQFF.

This clonotype has more than one count but fewer than ten. The gene calls are TRBV7-2 and TRBJ2-5; TRBD1 matches at 7 bases. This CDR3 contains 15 residues. The junction had 5 bases not matched to a gene; V was cut back by 0 bases and J by 4 bases. The germline V gene encodes CDR1 SGHTA and CDR2 FQGNSA. CDR3 coding DNA: TGTGCCAGCAGCTTAGCGTCAGGGGGTGGAGAGACCCAGTACTTC. This encodes CASSLASGGGETQYF.

This chain uses TRBV3-1 with TRBJ2-7; D is unresolved. CDR1 is LGHDT, CDR2 YNNKEL, per germline (reference sequence). Trimming removed 1 base at V and 2 bases at J, with 6 bases between. This CDR3 is built from 13 residues. In nucleotides, the CDR3 is TGTGCCAGCAGCCAAGCTGGTCCCTACGAGCAGTACTTC. It encodes CASSQAGPYEQYF.

This clonotype appeared once. A read error may be the cause here, since a much bigger clone is one base away. This rearrangement joins TRBV6-2 or TRBV6-3 to TRBJ1-2, with D tentatively TRBD1 (6 bases). Germline assignment: CDR1 MNHEY and CDR2 SVGEGT. V shed 0 bases and J shed 8 bases, with 16 bases lying between them. This CDR3 contains 15 residues. The CDR3 region has the DNA TGTGCCAGCAGTTACTCATCGGGGGCGTATAACGGCTACACCTTC. Translated: CASSYSSGAYNGYTF.

This clonotype was seen many times. The V gene is TRBV6-2 or TRBV6-3, the J gene TRBJ2-3; perhaps TRBD2 as D (6 bases). With 5 bases removed from V and 6 bases from J, the gap between germline ends came to 18 bases. Germline lookup yields CDR1 MNHEY and CDR2 SVGEGT. The CDR3 extends over 15 amino acids. The CDR3 reads CASSRGTPWADTQYF. The CDR3 region has the DNA TGTGCCAGCAGTCGAGGGACTCCCTGGGCGGATACGCAGTATTTT.

This clonotype has more than one count but fewer than ten. This chain uses TRBV7-6 with TRBJ1-2, with a weak D call TRBD1 (5 bases). Germline V gene data show CDR1 as SGHVS and CDR2 as FNYEAQ. The V end lost 4 bases, the J end lost 2 bases, and 8 bases lay between the germline ends. The CDR3 has 13 residues. Written as DNA, the CDR3 is TGTGCCAGCAGCTCCCGGGACAACTATGGCTACACCTTC. This gives the protein CASSSRDNYGYTF.

This clonotype was counted between two and nine times. The chain carries TRBV28 and TRBJ1-2; D possibly corresponds to TRBD1 (5 bases). Trimming cost V 2 bases and J 4 bases, with 8 bases left between them. The V gene's germline CDR1 is MDHEN and CDR2 SYDVKM. The CDR3 has 13 amino acids. The CDR3 DNA follows: TGTGCCAGCAGTTTAAAGGGGACCTATGGCTACACCTTC. Its translation is CASSLKGTYGYTF.

The chain is built from TRBV14 and TRBJ2-7, with TRBD1 matching over 10 bases. Germline V lookup: CDR1 SGHDN, CDR2 FVKESK. CDR3 size: 14 residues. J lost 5 bases, V lost 4 bases, and 5 bases had no gene match. The chain's CDR3 is CASSRRQGADEQYF. The CDR3 region has the DNA TGTGCCAGCAGCCGAAGACAGGGGGCGGACGAGCAGTACTTC.

There are many counts of this clonotype. V usage is TRBV20-1 and J usage is TRBJ2-3; 8 positions agree with TRBD2. Germline CDR1 and CDR2: DFQATT and SNEGSKA (reference sequence). The CDR3 sequence is 15 residues long. V shed 6 bases and J 4 bases; nucleotides not matched to a gene: 12. CDR3 sequence reads: CSAHLGAGGADTQYF. CDR3 coding DNA: TGCAGTGCCCATTTAGGTGCGGGAGGAGCAGATACGCAGTATTTT.

The V and J genes are TRBV19 and TRBJ1-1; 8 nucleotides align to TRBD1. The CDR3 spans 15 residues. Germline loops: CDR1 LNHDA, CDR2 SQIVND (reference sequence). Trimming cost V 5 bases and J 4 bases; bases outside gene matches: 9. DNA of the CDR3: TGTGCCAGTAGTGCGGACAGGGCGGGGGGCACTGAAGCTTTCTTT. This codes for CASSADRAGGTEAFF.

Regarding this clonotype: A much larger clone differs from this one at a single base, so this may be a read error. The chain is built from TRBV27 and TRBJ2-1; TRBD1 might be the D (8 bases). Germline CDR1 and CDR2: MNHEY and SMNVEV (reference sequence). The CDR3 contains 16 residues. CDR3 sequence: CASSSYRGGTYNEQLF. CDR3 coding DNA: TGTGCCAGCAGTTCCTACAGGGGGGGAACCTACAATGAGCAGCTCTTC.

The gene calls are TRBV25-1 and TRBJ1-4; D is ambiguous. V lost 3 bases, J lost 0 bases, and 14 bases lay in between. Germline V gene lookup returns CDR1 MGHDK and CDR2 SYGVNS. The CDR3 extends over 17 amino acids. CDR3 in amino acids: CASSDSRPPSTNEKLFF. In DNA form, the CDR3 reads TGTGCCAGCAGTGACTCACGACCCCCCTCAACTAATGAAAAACTGTTTTTT.

This clonotype was recorded a few times. The CDR3 reads CASSFGTGAYNEQFF. CDR3 in DNA: TGTGCCAGCAGCTTTGGGACAGGTGCCTACAATGAGCAGTTCTTC. V gene TRBV7-2 combines with J gene TRBJ2-1; TRBD1 aligns across 8 bases. CDR3 length equals 15 residues. Unmatched junction bases numbered 3, after V lost 3 bases and J lost 2 bases. CDR1 and CDR2 (germline): SGHTA, FQGNSA.

Comments on this clonotype: A much larger clone lies one base from this, so it may be a read error. This rearrangement joins TRBV6-1 to TRBJ2-1; D not resolved. Trimming removed 6 bases at V and 3 bases at J, with 27 bases between. This CDR3 comprises 19 residues. The germline V gene encodes CDR1 MNHNS and CDR2 SASEGT. Here the CDR3 reads CASRNQPGPRPRHYNEQFF. The CDR3 nucleotides read TGTGCCAGCAGAAATCAACCCGGTCCTCGCCCGCGTCACTACAATGAGCAGTTCTTC.

This clonotype turned up a few times. The chain uses TRBV2 and TRBJ2-3, with 12 bases lining up with TRBD2. V dropped 7 bases and J dropped 2; count of bases not matched to a gene: 4. Germline loops: CDR1 SNHLY, CDR2 FYNNEI. This CDR3 region has 15 residues. Written as DNA, the CDR3 is TGTGCCAGCATCCGACTAGCGGGAGCCACAGATACGCAGTATTTT. This sequence encodes CASIRLAGATDTQYF. Combining the CDR3 with reference TRBV2 and TRBJ2-3 gives the whole variable domain EPEVTQTPSHQVTQMGQEVILRCVPISNHLYFYWYRQILGQKVEFLVSFYNNEISEKSEIFDDQFSVERPDGSNFTLKIRSTKLEDSAMYFCASIRLAGATDTQYFGPGTRLTVL.

This clonotype was counted a few times. V usage is TRBV6-2 or TRBV6-3 and J usage is TRBJ2-5; D perhaps matches TRBD2 (6 bases). Germline lookup yields CDR1 MNHEY and CDR2 SVGEGT. The CDR3 is made up of 14 amino acids. V dropped 7 bases and J dropped 5 bases, with 17 bases sitting between them. CDR3 DNA: TGTGCCAGCACCAGTGGAGGGGTACGGGAGACCCAGTACTTC. Its translation: CASTSGGVRETQYF.

This clonotype was seen at least ten times. This chain connects TRBV20-1 to TRBJ1-2; 8 bases map to TRBD1. Per germline, CDR1 DFQATT and CDR2 SNEGSKA (reference sequence). The CDR3 length is 13 residues. Germline trimming cut 8 bases from V and 6 bases from J; bases unmatched to any gene: 11. The CDR3 spells CSPQTGVTDGYTF. CDR3 DNA sequence: TGCAGTCCCCAGACAGGGGTGACGGATGGCTACACCTTC.

Concerning this clonotype: A much larger clone sits a single nucleotide away, making a read error possible. The CDR3 DNA is TGTGCCAGCAGGATCCGGACACGGAGGAATGAGCAGTTCTTC. Residues: CASRIRTRRNEQFF. V gene TRBV27 combines with J gene TRBJ2-1, with D tentatively TRBD1 or TRBD2 (5 bases each). Trimming took 6 bases from V and 7 from J, leaving 16 bases between them. The length of the CDR3 is 14 residues. Germline values: CDR1 MNHEY, CDR2 SMNVEV (reference sequence).

This clonotype was found many times. V gene TRBV20-1 combines with J gene TRBJ2-7; 9 nucleotides match TRBD2. The CDR3 consists of 13 residues. The germline V gene has CDR1 DFQATT and CDR2 SNEGSKA (reference sequence). The J segment lost 4 bases and the V segment lost 4 bases, leaving 5 bases of the junction unmatched. The CDR3 region has the DNA TGCAGTGCTACCGGACTAGCGAGTTACGAGCAGTACTTC. This sequence encodes CSATGLASYEQYF.

The chain recombines TRBV3-1 with TRBJ1-6; 7 nucleotides match TRBD1. This CDR3 spans 13 amino acids. Per the germline V gene, CDR1 is LGHDT and CDR2 is YNNKEL (reference sequence). V was clipped by 5 bases and J by 13 bases; unmatched bases: 8. The CDR3 sequence: CASSGTGAGPLHF. The CDR3 bases are TGTGCCAGCAGCGGCACAGGGGCGGGGCCCCTCCACTTT.

The chain is built from TRBV7-9 and TRBJ2-5; TRBD1 matches at 9 bases. V was pared by 1 base and J by 4 bases, with 1 base of the junction left unmatched. Germline assignment: CDR1 SEHNR and CDR2 FQNEAQ (reference sequence). This CDR3 has 14 residues. The CDR3 nucleotides read TGTGCCAGCAGCTTAGGGGACAGGGCAGAGACCCAGTACTTC. This codes for CASSLGDRAETQYF. The whole variable domain, remainder taken from reference TRBV7-9 and TRBJ2-5, is DTGVSQNPRHKITKRGQNVTFRCDPISEHNRLYWYRQTLGQGPEFLTYFQNEAQLEKSRLLSDRFSAERPKGSFSTLEIQRTEQGDSAMYLCASSLGDRAETQYFGPGTRLLVL.